One sample yielded the 28 T cell receptor beta chains listed below, sequenced in a study of T-cell reconstitution after alpha-beta-depleted transplantation in children. Library preparation (for TCRbeta) was performed with unique molecular identifiers. TCRdb redid the calling of the PCR reads with MiXCR, one entry per CDR3 protein. The sample has 200,000 to 250,000 distinct CDR3 sequences; around 12% are singletons. Sequencing was performed on PBMCs from the stem cell graft donor, taken from the stem cell graft. Receptors were obtained from a human donor who donated a stem cell graft to a child with acute lymphoblastic leukemia.

At least ten counts were recorded for this clonotype. The rearrangement links TRBV5-1 to TRBJ2-4; tentatively, D is TRBD1 (6 bases). V was trimmed by 0 bases and J by 5 bases, leaving 6 bases between them. Germline-derived CDR1 and CDR2 are SGHRS and YFSETQ. The CDR3 runs to 13 residues. The CDR3 reads CASSLGTENIQYF. In DNA form, the CDR3 reads TGCGCCAGCAGCTTGGGGACAGAAAACATTCAGTACTTC.

This clonotype was found a few times. J is TRBJ2-7 and V is TRBV7-2, with 9 nucleotides matching TRBD1. The CDR3 loop spans 15 amino acids. The junction had 10 bases not matched to a gene; V was cut back by 4 bases and J by 6 bases. Germline-derived CDR1 and CDR2 are SGHTA and FQGNSA. CDR3 loop: CASSWDRAVMAEQYF. CDR3 sequence (DNA): TGTGCCAGCAGCTGGGACAGGGCGGTCATGGCCGAGCAGTACTTC. Combining the CDR3 with reference TRBV7-2 and TRBJ2-7 gives the whole variable domain GAGVSQSPSNKVTEKGKDVELRCDPISGHTALYWYRQSLGQGLEFLIYFQGNSAPDKSGLPSDRFSAERTGGSVSTLTIQRTQQEDSAVYLCASSWDRAVMAEQYFGPGTRLTVT.

This clonotype has a count of ten or more. The chain couples TRBV28 to TRBJ1-6; D not certain. The V end lost 2 bases, the J end lost 6 bases, and 11 bases lay between the germline ends. CDR1 is MDHEN, CDR2 SYDVKM, per germline. This CDR3 spans 15 amino acids. The CDR3 is CASSLKRGSNSPLHF. For the CDR3, the DNA is TGTGCCAGCAGTTTAAAACGGGGTTCTAATTCACCCCTCCACTTT.

DNA of the CDR3: TGTGCCAGCAGCCAGGGGATGACAGGTAACACTGAAGCTTTCTTT. Translating it yields CASSQGMTGNTEAFF. The genes are TRBV3-1 and TRBJ1-1; D is perhaps TRBD1 (6 bases). Trimming removed 3 bases from V and 2 bases from J, with 13 bases in between. The CDR3 is 15 amino acids. The germline gives CDR1 LGHDT, CDR2 YNNKEL (reference sequence).

This clonotype came up many times. The V and J genes are TRBV20-1 and TRBJ2-7, with a possible D match to TRBD2 (6 bases). The CDR3 runs 14 residues. CDR1 DFQATT and CDR2 SNEGSKA come from the germline V gene (reference sequence). Trimming removed 3 bases at V and 6 bases at J, with 18 bases between. The CDR3 region has the DNA TGCAGTGCTAGCCGTCGTCGGACTACTCGCGAGCAGTACTTC. This translates into CSASRRRTTREQYF.

This clonotype was picked up a small number of times. The chain carries TRBV12-5 and TRBJ1-6; D remains unclear. Per germline, CDR1 LGHNT and CDR2 FRNRAP. V was clipped by 6 bases and J by 5 bases, with 17 bases between them. CDR3 length equals 16 residues. This CDR3 is CASGTDPDKDNSPLHF. CDR3 DNA: TGTGCTAGTGGCACGGACCCTGACAAAGATAATTCACCCCTCCACTTT.

This clonotype was seen at least ten times. The chain uses TRBV20-1 and TRBJ2-7, with TRBD2 as a possible D gene (5 bases). The CDR3 is made up of 15 amino acids. Germline values: CDR1 DFQATT, CDR2 SNEGSKA (reference sequence). Trimming cost V 2 bases and J 7 bases, with 21 bases left between them. CDR3 in amino acids: CSARLEGVLLGEQYF. In DNA form, the CDR3 reads TGCAGTGCTAGATTAGAGGGAGTCCTCCTCGGGGAGCAGTACTTC.

This clonotype has at least ten counts. V usage is TRBV9 and J usage is TRBJ2-3; tentative D call: TRBD2 (6 bases). Germline CDR1 reads SGDLS; CDR2 reads YYNGEE. The germline V and J ends were trimmed by 2 bases and 0 bases, with 19 bases remaining between them. This CDR3 is built from 18 residues. The CDR3 protein is CASSVSGVPGFSTDTQYF. CDR3 in DNA: TGTGCCAGCAGCGTTAGCGGAGTTCCTGGGTTTAGCACAGATACGCAGTATTTT.

This clonotype was seen many times. The chain uses TRBV6-1 and TRBJ2-2; D ambiguous. Trimming took 3 bases from V and 4 from J, leaving 12 bases between them. This CDR3 is 15 amino acids long. Germline V lookup: CDR1 MNHNS, CDR2 SASEGT. For the CDR3, the DNA is TGTGCCAGCAGTGACGGACGGCGAGTCACCGGGGAGCTGTTTTTT. It encodes CASSDGRRVTGELFF.

This clonotype was counted a few times. CDR3 in amino acids: CSATSSGGDYNEQFF. CDR3 DNA sequence: TGCAGTGCTACCTCTAGCGGGGGGGATTACAATGAGCAGTTCTTC. The V and J genes are TRBV20-1 and TRBJ2-1; 12 positions agree with TRBD2. CDR1 DFQATT and CDR2 SNEGSKA come from the germline V gene (reference sequence). The CDR3 totals 15 residues. V gave up 4 bases and J gave up 4 bases; unmatched junction bases: 5.

CDR3 nucleotides: TGTGCCAGCAGCTACCTCCAGGGGGCGGGGGGCACAGATACGCAGTATTTT. Translated, it gives CASSYLQGAGGTDTQYF. The chain is built from TRBV5-5 and TRBJ2-3, with TRBD1 as a possible D gene (8 bases). V lost 3 bases and J 1 base, leaving 18 bases between the germline ends. The germline gives CDR1 SGHKS, CDR2 YYEKEE (reference sequence). This CDR3 comprises 17 residues.

This clonotype was recorded at least ten times. V and J are TRBV20-1 and TRBJ1-1, with TRBD1 matching over 7 bases. The CDR3 covers 16 residues. V trimming: 3 bases; J trimming: 1 base; junction bases outside the gene matches: 11. Germline CDR1 reads DFQATT; CDR2 reads SNEGSKA (reference sequence). CDR3 sequence reads: CSARPIWTGENTEAFF. CDR3 coding DNA: TGCAGTGCTAGGCCCATTTGGACAGGAGAGAACACTGAAGCTTTCTTT.

This clonotype was detected ten times or more. The gene calls are TRBV9 and TRBJ1-6, with no clear D. Germline V gene sequence: CDR1 SGDLS, CDR2 YYNGEE. This CDR3 has 15 amino acids. The V end was cut by 5 bases, the J end by 8 bases, with 17 bases between. Written as DNA, the CDR3 is TGTGCCAGCAGTCGGACTCAAGGCGGAGATTCACCCCTCCACTTT. Amino acids: CASSRTQGGDSPLHF.

This clonotype was counted at least ten times. This chain uses TRBV29-1 with TRBJ1-1; D remains unclear. V was shortened by 2 bases and J by 1 base, with 8 bases between the two germline ends. The germline V gene encodes CDR1 SQVTM and CDR2 ANQGSEA. This CDR3 spans 13 amino acids. The chain's CDR3 is CSVEYGPNTEAFF. The CDR3 DNA sequence: TGCAGCGTTGAATATGGGCCGAACACTGAAGCTTTCTTT.

Of note for this clonotype: The junction does not match germline at one end; this may be a read error. The chain carries TRBV3-1 and TRBJ2-3; the D gene is possibly TRBD2 (6 bases). The CDR3 length is 17 residues. CDR1 and CDR2 (germline): LGHDT, YNNKEL (reference sequence). CDR3 loop: CASCHHVPSAGTDTQYF. CDR3 DNA sequence: TGTGCCAGCTGCCACCACGTGCCTAGCGCCGGCACAGATACGCAGTATTTT.

This clonotype was seen ten or more times. The CDR3 loop is CASSPDRGTDTGELFF. The DNA for the CDR3 is TGTGCCAGCAGCCCAGACAGGGGTACGGACACCGGGGAGCTGTTTTTT. The chain is built from TRBV4-2 and TRBJ2-2, with TRBD1 identical over 8 bases. This CDR3 has 16 amino acids. V dropped 4 bases and J dropped 3; count of bases not matched to a gene: 7. Germline-derived CDR1 and CDR2 are LGHNA and YNFKEQ.

In this sample, this clonotype turned up many times. The chain joins TRBV6-5 to TRBJ1-2; D is unresolved. This CDR3 spans 13 amino acids. The germline V gene has CDR1 MNHEY and CDR2 SVGAGI. V lost 2 bases, J lost 4 bases, and 8 bases lay in between. This CDR3 is CASSYQQSYGYTF. The CDR3 DNA reads as TGTGCCAGCAGTTACCAGCAGTCCTATGGCTACACCTTC.

This clonotype was detected ten times or more. This chain connects TRBV19 to TRBJ2-2; D could derive from TRBD1 or TRBD2 (5 bases each). CDR1 is LNHDA, CDR2 SQIVND, per germline (reference sequence). This CDR3 contains 14 residues. With 10 bases removed from V and 2 bases from J, the gap between germline ends came to 14 bases. CDR3 in DNA: TGTGCCACCTCTTGGGGGAGAAACACCGGGGAGCTGTTTTTT. Residues: CATSWGRNTGELFF.

This clonotype has at least ten counts. The chain couples TRBV29-1 to TRBJ1-6; no definite D call. The CDR3 contains 13 residues. Trimming stripped 4 bases from V and 6 bases from J, with 10 bases between. CDR1 is SQVTM and CDR2 is ANQGSEA in the germline V gene. CDR3 sequence (DNA): TGCAGCGTTGCCGGGAGCCCTAATTCACCCCTCCACTTT. Translation: CSVAGSPNSPLHF.

The chain is built from TRBV19 and TRBJ1-5; 7 bases line up with TRBD1. Germline trimming cut 5 bases from V and 5 bases from J; bases unmatched to any gene: 3. This CDR3 region has 13 residues. The germline CDR1 and CDR2 sequences are LNHDA and SQIVND (reference sequence). Here the CDR3 reads CASSWDRHQPQHF. DNA for the CDR3: TGTGCCAGTAGTTGGGACAGACATCAGCCCCAGCATTTT.

This clonotype has a count of ten or more. The rearrangement links TRBV5-1 to TRBJ2-3; D call uncertain. The CDR3 totals 12 residues. The ends were cut back, 4 bases at V and 3 bases at J, with 6 bases in the middle. Germline V gives CDR1 SGHRS, CDR2 YFSETQ. Written as DNA, the CDR3 is TGCGCCAGCAGCGAATATACAGATACGCAGTATTTT. The encoded protein is CASSEYTDTQYF.

The J gene is TRBJ2-2, the V gene TRBV28; unclear D gene. In germline, CDR1 is MDHEN, CDR2 SYDVKM. Trimming cost V 8 bases and J 5 bases, with 12 bases left between them. The CDR3 runs to 13 residues. Here the CDR3 DNA reads TGTGCCAGCGTATTCAGTTTTACCGGGGAGCTGTTTTTT. It encodes CASVFSFTGELFF.

The CDR3 loop is CASSQSLHSRNTEAFF. CDR3 sequence (DNA): TGCGCCAGCAGTCAATCGCTACACTCCAGAAACACTGAAGCTTTCTTT. The gene calls are TRBV23-1 and TRBJ1-1; D is ambiguous. TRBV23-1 is flagged as an ORF with uncertain function. The CDR3 is 16 amino acids. Trimming took off 0 bases at V and 2 bases at J, with 13 bases between the two ends.

This clonotype was observed many times. The chain employs TRBV28 and TRBJ2-7, with 7 bases matching TRBD2. This CDR3 region has 16 residues. The germline gives CDR1 MDHEN, CDR2 SYDVKM. J lost 6 bases, V lost 0 bases, and 11 bases had no gene match. The CDR3 DNA is TGTGCCAGCAGTTTATGGGCAGCGGGGCTGTCGCCCGAGCAGTACTTC. It specifies CASSLWAAGLSPEQYF.

In this sample, this clonotype turned up many times. The chain employs TRBV7-8 and TRBJ1-2; D might be TRBD1 (5 bases). With 2 bases removed from V and 2 bases from J, the gap between germline ends came to 9 bases. The CDR3 spans 14 residues. Germline values: CDR1 SGHVS, CDR2 FQNEAQ. The CDR3 DNA follows: TGTGCCAGCAGCTTAAGGGACTTCAACTATGGCTACACCTTC. This sequence encodes CASSLRDFNYGYTF.

This clonotype showed up many times. CDR3 DNA sequence: TGTGCCATCAGTGGACAGGGGGACGAAAAACTGTTTTTT. Protein: CAISGQGDEKLFF. The gene calls are TRBV10-3 and TRBJ1-4, with 9 positions matching TRBD1. V gave up 4 bases and J gave up 8 bases; unmatched junction bases: 2. CDR1 is ENHRY, CDR2 SYGVKD, per germline. The CDR3 totals 13 residues.

In this sample, this clonotype turned up many times. V usage is TRBV19 and J usage is TRBJ2-3, with 9 bases identical to TRBD2. CDR1 is LNHDA, CDR2 SQIVND, per germline (reference sequence). V lost 0 bases and J lost 9; bases outside the gene matches: 1. This CDR3 spans 13 amino acids. As DNA, the CDR3 is TGTGCCAGTAGTATAGATAGCGGGGGAACGCAGTATTTT. As protein: CASSIDSGGTQYF.

This clonotype turned up a few times. The chain carries TRBV18 and TRBJ2-3; D gene uncertain. CDR1 and CDR2 from the germline V gene are KGHSH and LQKENI. V lost 0 bases and J 5 bases, leaving 6 bases between the germline ends. CDR3 length: 13 amino acids. CDR3 DNA sequence: TGTGCCAGCTCACCACCGTCGGAAGATACGCAGTATTTT. As protein: CASSPPSEDTQYF.